The 3 T cell receptor beta chains below come from one sample, sequenced in a study of blood T cell repertoires in COVID-19. Using immunoSEQ multiplex PCR, the repertoire was profiled, and TCRdb retains in-frame clones only, with some absent. Here the sample spans over 150,000 clones, 60% to 80% being singletons. Material: peripheral blood. The receptor set was obtained from a woman between 65 and 79 years old with acute or convalescent COVID-19.

V usage is TRBV7-7 and J usage is TRBJ2-5; 13 bases fit TRBD2. CDR1 and CDR2 (germline): SSHAT, FNYEAQ (reference sequence). V dropped 5 bases and J dropped 5; count of bases not matched to a gene: 5. This CDR3 is built from 15 residues. CDR3 region: CASSRGLAGVETQYF. The CDR3 region has the DNA TGTGCCAGCAGCCGCGGACTAGCGGGAGTGGAGACCCAGTACTTC.

The chain carries TRBV29-1 and TRBJ2-5; 8 bases fit TRBD2. CDR3 length: 14 amino acids. Germline CDR1 reads SQVTM; CDR2 reads ANQGSEA. The trim removed 4 bases at V and 8 bases at J, leaving 12 bases unmatched. The CDR3 DNA reads as TGCAGCGTTGGTCGCGGGACTAGGGACCCAACCCAGTACTTC. Residues: CSVGRGTRDPTQYF.

J is TRBJ2-5 and V is TRBV9; perhaps TRBD1 as D (6 bases). V lost 0 bases and J lost 1, with 10 bases in between. The germline CDR1 and CDR2 sequences are SGDLS and YYNGEE. The CDR3 runs 15 residues. In nucleotides, the CDR3 is TGTGCCAGCAGCGTAGCTCTCAGGGGCCAAGAGACCCAGTACTTC. This gives the protein CASSVALRGQETQYF.